This T cell receptor beta chain was found in a study of blood T cells in healthy people across ages (dated by TCRdb to the mid-2010s). In terms of the full investigation: Template switching captured roughly one uniquely barcoded TCR beta cDNA molecule per two T cells in model experiments. Four age groups were formed from the donors: young (average approximately 15 years), middle-aged (around 41), aged (more than 55) and long-lived (around 82). Age-related changes in TCR beta repertoire diversity were measured in the study by deep sequencing normalized with unique cDNA molecular identifiers. Using the same blood draw, the study looked at two additional independent replicas of 1 million unique cDNA reads for two donors, one aged 18 to 30 and the other aged 80 or older.

The roughly 39 donors, aged 6 to 90 years, were systemically healthy Caucasian individuals from Russia. Each donor gave ten milliliters of peripheral blood, collected into EDTA-treated Vacutainer tubes. PBMCs were isolated by Ficoll-Paque density-gradient centrifugation, with at least 6.5 million obtained per sample. Total RNA, at least 6 micrograms per sample, was extracted from PBMCs with Trizol reagent. Naive CD45RAhigh/CD27high T cell percentages were measured by flow cytometry on a PBMC aliquot from every donor. Spanning cysteine to phenylalanine, the CDR3 consists of 15 amino acids. Only the CDR3 part of the read is kept: 45 bases, read in frame from the first base. V loses 5 bases, J loses 5 bases, and the germline ends lie 16 bases apart. CDR1 LNHDA and CDR2 SQIVND are derived from the germline V gene (reference sequence). To prepare the library, 5' RACE was applied. This sample was sequenced with an Illumina HiSeq 2500. A second PCR of about 6 to 11 cycles was run with a J-beta primer mix and a sample-barcoded 5' primer. A template-switch 5' adaptor carrying 12 random nucleotides introduced a unique molecular identifier onto each TCR beta cDNA molecule. Each sample yielded at least 3 million CDR3-containing paired-end reads. First-strand cDNA synthesis was performed from all RNA using the Mint cDNA synthesis kit, with priming by a TRBC-specific oligonucleotide. After uracil-DNA glycosylase treatment, a first 18-cycle PCR used universal primers M1SS and BC2_uni_R on all cDNA. The source study handled its data this way. Each sample was normalized by randomly selecting 1 million high-quality reads, each carrying a distinct molecular identifier. Instead of being binned into consensus sequences, reads that shared molecular identifiers were thrown out. MiTCR, set to a Q25 quality threshold and the strictest error-elimination algorithm, was used for CDR3 identification, clonotype clustering and error correction. Lower-bound total TCR beta diversity was estimated with a nonparametric unseen species model using Euler transformation. In-frame beta chains were kept once TCRdb had trimmed the public reads at Q25 with fastp and called clones with MiXCR. Rows matching on CDR3 protein sequence are summarized as one entry with the most common DNA and genes. TCRdb's processing, not the authors' own work, is the source of the V and J calls. A total of about 930,000 distinct CDR3 sequences appear in this sample, around 29% of them only once. Around 9.6% of the sample is in the top ten clones.

Findings and caveats that apply to the study as a whole: Observed TCR beta diversity per million T cells fell roughly linearly with age, and a significant reduction was already apparent by age around 40. Estimates of total diversity based on one million sequenced T cells were considered lower bounds and underestimates. Donor CMV infection status was unknown, potentially confounding age-related changes in expanded clonotypes. There was a strong correlation between observed TCR beta diversity and the percentage of naive T cells measured by flow cytometry. Conclusive comparison of naive and antigen-experienced compartments was prevented by the profiling of bulk unsorted PBMCs. Compared with the aged group, more naive CD4+ T cells, fewer expanded clones and increased TCR diversity were shown by the long-lived group, suggesting age selection.

This clonotype was counted a single time. It has no known antigen specificity. No qualities accompany the bases; no much larger clone lies one base away. A single read counts as weak evidence. These same records also appear under a second study, on T cells of mothers and their children. The second publication reports: Nine systemically healthy Caucasian individuals, comprising three mothers and their six children, were included as donors. cDNA synthesis used all of the extracted RNA, with around 1.4 ug of RNA in each 15 ul reaction. In the second PCR, the M1S primer introduced both the sample barcodes and 2-4 random nucleotides. Each mother yielded over 9 million TCR beta CDR3 reads and each child about 3 million reads. TCR recombination output is similarly shaped by thymic selection in related and unrelated pairs, with a minor effect exerted by inherited differences. Normalized repertoire overlap was always found to be slightly, but never significantly, higher in related mother-child pairs than in unrelated mother-child pairs. No persistent microchimeric T cell clones were found, with a detection sensitivity of 85 to 100 clones per million clonotypes. To look for features that set related mother-child pairs apart from unrelated individuals, the researchers ran deep NGS to compare the TCR beta repertoires of mothers and children. Mothers averaged roughly 36 +/- 4 years of age and children averaged around 10 +/- 4 years. Libraries were sequenced on Illumina HiSeq 2000 with 100+100 nt paired-end reads after adapter ligation with NEBNext reagents. To prevent cross-contamination, the mother and child libraries were prepared one month apart and sequenced in separate runs. Each donor had between roughly 450,000 and 2,100,000 distinct TCR beta clonotypes identified. Naive TCR beta clonotypes were estimated from low-frequency clonotypes matched to each donor's FACS-determined naive share, without sorting.

Specimen: blood. This chain joins TRBV19 to TRBJ1-5; a confident D gene designation cannot be given. The sequence was obtained from a woman aged 40 to 55 in good health. The CDR3 region: CASSRAGPGHQPQHF. The base sequence is TGTGCCAGTAGTCGGGCGGGCCCCGGCCATCAGCCCCAGCATTTT.